This passage covers 15 T cell receptor beta chains from one sample sequenced in a study of blood T cell repertoires in COVID-19. Assay: immunoSEQ multiplex PCR; the TCRdb copy retains only in-frame clones and omits some. The table has about 210,000 clones, around 83% seen once. The specimen sequenced was peripheral blood. These receptors were collected from a woman aged 45-65 years with acute or convalescent COVID-19.

This clone appeared a few times. The chain combines TRBV19 with TRBJ2-5, with TRBD1 matching 7 bases. This CDR3 region has 13 residues. The V gene end was trimmed by 6 bases and the J gene end by 3 bases; junction bases not matched to a gene: 4. Germline V gene sequence: CDR1 LNHDA, CDR2 SQIVND (reference sequence). CDR3 DNA: TGTGCCAGTAGACCGGACAGGAAAGAGACCCAGTACTTC. The encoded protein is CASRPDRKETQYF.

This CDR3 reads CASSFQGADTQYF. Written as DNA, the CDR3 is TGTGCCAGCAGTTTCCAGGGGGCAGATACGCAGTATTTT. The J gene is TRBJ2-3, the V gene TRBV12-3 or TRBV12-4; 7 bases align to TRBD1. This CDR3 has 13 amino acids. With 3 bases clipped from V and 4 bases from J, the junction kept 1 base outside the gene matches.

The table lists this clone with a few counts. The V and J genes are TRBV29-1 and TRBJ1-2, with D perhaps matching TRBD1 (5 bases). Germline CDR1 SQVTM, CDR2 ANQGSEA. The CDR3 covers 11 residues. Trimming pared 4 bases from V and 4 bases from J, leaving 7 bases between. This chain's CDR3 is CSVGGGYGYTF. The CDR3 DNA is TGCAGCGTTGGCGGGGGCTATGGCTACACCTTC.

Details on this clone: The junction does not match germline at one end; this may be a read error. The chain links TRBV7-6 to TRBJ2-3; TRBD2 matches 12 bases. Per the germline V gene, CDR1 is SGHVS and CDR2 is FNYEAQ. This CDR3 region has 15 residues. For the CDR3, the DNA is TGTGCCAGCAGCCTAGCGGGAGGGCCCATAGATACGCAGTATTTT. Encoded protein: CASSLAGGPIDTQYF.

The chain is built from TRBV2 and TRBJ2-7; no firm D call. Trimming shortened V by 4 bases and J by 4 bases, and 8 bases separated the two germline ends. The CDR3 is made up of 12 amino acids. Germline-derived CDR1 and CDR2 are SNHLY and FYNNEI. The CDR3 DNA follows: TGTGCCAGCAGTGCCTCTCGGTACGAGCAGTACTTC. Protein product: CASSASRYEQYF.

The J gene is TRBJ2-2, the V gene TRBV7-6; D not certain. The CDR3 is made up of 15 amino acids. Germline assignment: CDR1 SGHVS and CDR2 FNYEAQ. The germline V and J ends were trimmed by 1 base and 4 bases, with 10 bases remaining between them. In DNA, the CDR3 is TGTGCCAGCAGCTTAGTGCATCCGGGCACCGGGGAGCTGTTTTTT. Its translation: CASSLVHPGTGELFF.

This sequence joins TRBV6-1 and TRBJ2-3, with a tentative D call TRBD1 (6 bases). Between the trimmed V and J ends, which lost 2 bases and 2 bases, there was a span of 14 bases. Germline lookup yields CDR1 MNHNS and CDR2 SASEGT. There are 16 residues in the CDR3. For the CDR3, the DNA is TGTGCCAGCAGTGAAACCCCGTGGGGACACACAGATACGCAGTATTTT. The encoded protein is CASSETPWGHTDTQYF.

This sequence joins TRBV10-3 and TRBJ2-3, with 7 bases aligning to TRBD2. CDR1 ENHRY and CDR2 SYGVKD come from the germline V gene. The CDR3 is 20 amino acids. The J segment lost 2 bases and the V segment lost 4 bases, leaving 21 bases of the junction unmatched. The CDR3 region is CAISGVTSKDKRWNTDTQYF. Here the CDR3 DNA reads TGTGCCATCAGTGGGGTGACTAGCAAAGATAAAAGGTGGAACACAGATACGCAGTATTTT.

This chain uses TRBV27 with TRBJ2-5, with a tentative D call TRBD1 (6 bases). V shed 5 bases and J shed 0 bases, with 16 bases lying between them. Germline CDR1 is MNHEY and CDR2 is SMNVEV (reference sequence). The CDR3 totals 16 residues. The CDR3 reads CASSPPGTRDQETQYF. CDR3 nucleotides: TGTGCCAGCAGTCCCCCCGGGACAAGGGACCAAGAGACCCAGTACTTC.

This clone turned up a few times. CDR3 residues: CATGSRRYEQFF. CDR3 nucleotides: TGTGCCACCGGATCGCGCAGGTATGAGCAGTTCTTC. V usage is TRBV15 and J usage is TRBJ2-1, with no clear D. Trimming took off 8 bases at V and 8 bases at J, with 13 bases between the two ends. The CDR3 has 12 residues. Germline V lookup: CDR1 LNHNV, CDR2 YYDKDF (reference sequence).

The chain recombines TRBV9 with TRBJ1-1; 10 nucleotides agree with TRBD1. Germline CDR1 reads SGDLS; CDR2 reads YYNGEE. The length of the CDR3 is 16 residues. The V segment lost 4 bases and the J segment 1 base; nucleotides outside the gene matches: 7. The CDR3 reads CASSPRGQGENTEAFF. In DNA, the CDR3 is TGTGCCAGCAGCCCAAGAGGACAGGGGGAGAACACTGAAGCTTTCTTT.

The chain joins TRBV11-1 to TRBJ2-7; TRBD1 is a possible D gene (6 bases). The CDR3 spans 15 residues. In germline, CDR1 is SGHAT, CDR2 FQDESV (reference sequence). V dropped 7 bases and J dropped 4 bases, with 20 bases sitting between them. This chain's CDR3 is CASTKVPGDEYEQYF. The CDR3 DNA follows: TGTGCCAGCACCAAAGTCCCAGGGGACGAGTACGAGCAGTACTTC.

This chain joins TRBV6-6 and TRBJ2-7; D ambiguous. CDR3 size: 13 residues. The germline gives CDR1 MNHNY, CDR2 SVGAGI (reference sequence). Deletions cut 7 bases from V and 0 bases from J, with 10 bases between. The CDR3 sequence: CASKQTVSYEQYF. In DNA form, the CDR3 reads TGTGCCAGCAAACAGACGGTCTCCTACGAGCAGTACTTC.

The V and J genes are TRBV10-1 and TRBJ2-5; the D gene is possibly TRBD2 (6 bases). The CDR3 contains 14 residues. Germline V gene data show CDR1 as WNHNN and CDR2 as SYGVQD (reference sequence). V lost 4 bases, J lost 4 bases, and 13 bases lay in between. CDR3 sequence reads: CASSVSGAGETQYF. As DNA, the CDR3 is TGCGCCAGCAGTGTATCGGGAGCAGGAGAGACCCAGTACTTC.

This clone was recorded once. The rearrangement uses TRBV19 and TRBJ2-2, with 9 bases matching TRBD2. V lost 6 bases and J lost 1; bases outside the gene matches: 15. CDR1 is LNHDA and CDR2 is SQIVND in the germline V gene (reference sequence). The CDR3 is 19 residues long. This CDR3 is CASRGTVLRGRENTGELFF. The CDR3 bases are TGTGCCAGTAGGGGGACAGTCCTTCGCGGGAGGGAGAACACCGGGGAGCTGTTTTTT.